This TCR beta chain came from a study of shared clonotypes between healthy human individuals. General study findings and limits: Sequencing depth was expected to influence donor clonotype sharing.

In the case of this clone: What it binds is not known.

V lost 5 bases and J lost 6; bases outside the gene matches: 12. Germline CDR1 LNHNV, CDR2 YYDKDF (reference sequence). CDR3 size: 15 residues. Profiled with immunoSEQ multiplex PCR; TCRdb holds only in-frame clones, not every one. The sample lists roughly 2.5 million clones, about 92% occurring once. Recent acute infections and vaccinations were absent in the healthy HIV-negative adult donors. Source material: naive CD4+ T cells sorted from blood. Subset noted: CD45RA+ positively selected. The genes are TRBV15 and TRBJ2-7; 8 bases map to TRBD2. The source is a man aged 18 to 29 in good health. The CDR3 region is CATSPGRGNQAEQYF. The DNA of the CDR3 is TGTGCCACCAGCCCCGGGAGGGGGAATCAGGCCGAGCAGTACTTC.